The 25 T cell receptor beta chains listed next were all sequenced from one sample in a study of graft-versus-host responses after intestinal transplantation. Some clones are missing from TCRdb's copy, which holds only in-frame ones; the method was immunoSEQ multiplex PCR. The data hold 150,000 or so clones, with about 90% observed a single time. What these receptors recognize is not known. The starting material was unstimulated CD4+ T cells sorted from spleen or lymph node cells, obtained before intestinal transplant. The receptors were sampled from a human donor who received an intestinal transplant.

This clone has just one count. Written as DNA, the CDR3 is TGTGCCAGCAGCCGGACTAGCGGGAGTGATGAGCAGTTCTTC. It codes for CASSRTSGSDEQFF. This chain uses TRBV7-3 with TRBJ2-1; 13 bases fit TRBD2. The CDR3 length is 14 residues. Germline CDR1 is SGHTA and CDR2 is FQGTGA. The V and J ends lost 5 bases and 8 bases, in that order; junction bases with no gene match: 3.

Concerning this clone: Other DNA sequences in the sample encode the same CDR3. The chain joins TRBV20-1 to TRBJ2-5; D unresolved. This CDR3 has 10 amino acids. The germline V gene encodes CDR1 DFQATT and CDR2 SNEGSKA (reference sequence). Trimming pared 3 bases from V and 5 bases from J, leaving 4 bases between. The CDR3 DNA reads as TGCAGTGCTAGTTCTGAGACCCAGTACTTC. Translated, it gives CSASSETQYF.

In DNA, the CDR3 is TGCGCCAGCAGCCAAGTCTTCGGGACAATCCGATCCCCAGAGCGAAATCAGCCCCAGCATTTT. Amino acid sequence: CASSQVFGTIRSPERNQPQHF. This sequence joins TRBV4-1 and TRBJ1-5, with a tentative D call TRBD1 (6 bases). V lost 1 base, J lost 4 bases, and 29 bases lay in between. The length of the CDR3 is 21 residues. The germline V gene has CDR1 MGHRA and CDR2 YSYEKL.

The chain carries TRBV21-1 and TRBJ2-7; TRBD2 reflects the table's D call only, with no check against the DNA. TRBV21-1 is a known pseudogene. This CDR3 has 15 amino acids. CDR3 DNA sequence: TGTGCCAGCAGCTCCGGGACTAGCGCCTTATACGAGCAGTACTTC. Translation gives CASSSGTSALYEQYF.

The V and J genes are TRBV7-2 and TRBJ2-3; 8 bases align to TRBD2. Trimming cost V 1 base and J 6 bases; bases outside gene matches: 15. This CDR3 has 18 amino acids. Looked up from germline, CDR1 is SGHTA and CDR2 is FQGNSA. The CDR3 sequence is CASSLERGLLAVADTQYF. CDR3 DNA sequence: TGTGCCAGCAGCTTAGAACGAGGACTACTAGCGGTGGCGGATACGCAGTATTTT.

This chain connects TRBV25-1 to TRBJ2-3; 11 bases agree with TRBD2. The CDR3 loop spans 14 amino acids. Germline V gene sequence: CDR1 MGHDK, CDR2 SYGVNS. J was trimmed by 9 bases and V by 3 bases; bases with no gene match: 5. CDR3 protein: CASSEVRTSGTQYF. The CDR3 DNA is TGTGCCAGCAGTGAGGTGAGGACTAGCGGGACGCAGTATTTT.

This sequence joins TRBV6-5 and TRBJ1-5; D not certain. The CDR3 is 9 residues long. In germline, CDR1 is MNHEY, CDR2 SVGAGI. Trimming pared 11 bases from V and 7 bases from J, leaving 6 bases between. The DNA of the CDR3 is TGTGCCGTCGGGCAGCCCCAGCATTTT. It translates to CAVGQPQHF.

This rearrangement joins TRBV27 to TRBJ1-2; D is undetermined. The V and J ends lost 6 bases and 8 bases respectively, with 16 bases between them. Germline V gives CDR1 MNHEY, CDR2 SMNVEV (reference sequence). CDR3 length equals 13 residues. CDR3 residues: CASSPGWASGYTF. CDR3 nucleotide sequence: TGTGCCAGCAGCCCCGGGTGGGCCTCCGGCTACACCTTC.

V usage is TRBV7-2 and J usage is TRBJ2-5; 8 nucleotides match TRBD1. The DNA end is a closer match to TRBJ2-7, so the J assignment may be wrong. The CDR3 runs to 12 residues. The germline V gene has CDR1 SGHTA and CDR2 FQGNSA. The CDR3 protein is CASSMTGDEQYF. The CDR3, as DNA: TGTGCCAGCAGCATGACAGGGGACGAGCAGTACTTC.

Only a few counts were recorded for this clone. The chain carries TRBV14 and TRBJ2-2; a possible D gene is TRBD2 (5 bases). The CDR3 is 14 amino acids. Trimming removed 4 bases at V and 0 bases at J, with 6 bases between. Per the germline V gene, CDR1 is SGHDN and CDR2 is FVKESK. The CDR3 DNA reads TGTGCCAGCAGCCTACTAGCGAACACCGGGGAGCTGTTTTTT. It encodes CASSLLANTGELFF.

The rearrangement links TRBV28 to TRBJ1-2; tentative D call: TRBD1 (6 bases). Trimming took off 3 bases at V and 0 bases at J, with 17 bases between the two ends. Germline CDR1 is MDHEN and CDR2 is SYDVKM. CDR3 length: 17 residues. The CDR3 DNA reads as TGTGCCAGCAGTTTCGTTTTCGGACAGTCTACTAACTATGGCTACACCTTC. This codes for CASSFVFGQSTNYGYTF.

The chain employs TRBV11-2 and TRBJ2-7; TRBD2 aligns across 10 bases. Trimming at V came to 2 bases and at J to 2 bases, leaving 3 bases not matched to a gene. Germline lookup yields CDR1 SGHAT and CDR2 FQNNGV. CDR3 length equals 15 residues. The chain's CDR3 is CASSLWTSGTYEQYF. Here the CDR3 DNA reads TGTGCCAGCAGCTTATGGACTAGCGGTACCTACGAGCAGTACTTC.

The chain has TRBV5-4 and TRBJ2-5, with 10 bases lining up with TRBD2. The J call may be mistaken, given a closer DNA end match to TRBJ2-7. Per germline, CDR1 SGHNT and CDR2 YYREEE (reference sequence). The CDR3 loop spans 15 amino acids. The CDR3 sequence is CASSSGLAASYEQYF. The CDR3, as DNA: TGTGCCAGCAGCTCCGGACTAGCGGCCTCCTACGAGCAGTACTTC.

V usage is TRBV6-5 and J usage is TRBJ2-3; 8 nucleotides line up with TRBD1. This CDR3 region has 15 residues. With 6 bases clipped from V and 2 bases from J, the junction kept 7 bases outside the gene matches. Germline CDR1 reads MNHEY; CDR2 reads SVGAGI. The CDR3 DNA follows: TGTGCCAGCAGGACCCCCAGGGGGCCCACAGATACGCAGTATTTT. Translated: CASRTPRGPTDTQYF.

This chain connects TRBV30 to TRBJ1-2; D is perhaps TRBD1 (5 bases). The CDR3 is made up of 14 amino acids. Trimming took 7 bases from V and 8 from J, leaving 23 bases between them. Per the germline V gene, CDR1 is GTSNPN and CDR2 is SVGIG (reference sequence). As DNA, the CDR3 is TGTGCCTTCCCCTCGGGGGGGAGGTCGGGCGGCTACACCTTC. Its translation: CAFPSGGRSGGYTF.

J is TRBJ1-1 and V is TRBV21-1. TRBV21-1 is tagged as a pseudogene. CDR3 size: 15 residues. CDR3 sequence: CASSSPGRMNTEAFF. CDR3 in DNA: TGTGCCAGCAGCTCACCGGGACGGATGAACACTGAAGCTTTCTTT.

This clone showed up just once. The chain uses TRBV2 and TRBJ2-2; TRBD1 might be the D (5 bases). CDR3 length equals 13 residues. V gave up 5 bases and J gave up 5 bases, with 9 bases separating them. CDR1 is SNHLY and CDR2 is FYNNEI in the germline V gene. CDR3 sequence (DNA): TGTGCCAGCAGTCCCCAGGGTACCGGGGAGCTGTTTTTT. Translated: CASSPQGTGELFF. Supplemented by reference TRBV2 and TRBJ2-2, the full variable domain reads EPEVTQTPSHQVTQMGQEVILRCVPISNHLYFYWYRQILGQKVEFLVSFYNNEISEKSEIFDDQFSVERPDGSNFTLKIRSTKLEDSAMYFCASSPQGTGELFFGEGSRLTVL.

The chain employs TRBV2 and TRBJ2-7, with TRBD2 matching over 10 bases. Germline V gene sequence: CDR1 SNHLY, CDR2 FYNNEI. This CDR3 comprises 12 residues. V shed 1 base, J shed 11 bases, and the junction held 2 bases outside the gene matches. Written as DNA, the CDR3 is TGTGCCAGCAGTGAAGTAGGACTAGCGGAGTACTTC. This encodes CASSEVGLAEYF.

The rearrangement links TRBV19 to TRBJ1-5; 8 nucleotides align to TRBD1. CDR1 and CDR2 from the germline V gene are LNHDA and SQIVND (reference sequence). The J segment lost 5 bases and the V segment lost 7 bases, leaving 4 bases of the junction unmatched. The CDR3 runs to 13 residues. In DNA, the CDR3 is TGTGCCAGTACAGGGGGCCTGGATCAGCCCCAGCATTTT. It yields the protein CASTGGLDQPQHF. Variable domain in full (rest from reference TRBV19 and TRBJ1-5): DGGITQSPKYLFRKEGQNVTLSCEQNLNHDAMYWYRQDPGQGLRLIYYSQIVNDFQKGDIAEGYSVSREKKESFPLTVTSAQKNPTAFYLCASTGGLDQPQHFGDGTRLSIL.

This clone was counted between two and nine times. The rearrangement uses TRBV7-3 and TRBJ2-1; 9 bases match TRBD1. CDR1 is SGHTA and CDR2 is FQGTGA in the germline V gene. This CDR3 comprises 17 residues. After removal of 1 base from V and 6 bases from J, the junction contained 10 bases not matched to a gene. CDR3 coding DNA: TGTGCCAGCAGCTTAAGGGATACGGGACAGGGTCGCAATGAGCAGTTCTTC. Its protein product is CASSLRDTGQGRNEQFF.

CDR3 nucleotides: TGCGCCAGCAGCCAAGTCTCGGGGAAGAACTACGAGCAGTACTTC. This sequence encodes CASSQVSGKNYEQYF. The J gene is TRBJ2-5, the V gene TRBV5-1, with D possibly being TRBD2 (5 bases). The J call is doubtful: the DNA matches TRBJ2-7 better. The CDR3 sequence is 15 residues long. The germline V gene has CDR1 SGHRS and CDR2 YFSETQ.

The chain uses TRBV6-5 and TRBJ2-5; D perhaps matches TRBD1 (5 bases). Germline V lookup: CDR1 MNHEY, CDR2 SVGAGI. V gave up 2 bases and J gave up 5 bases, with 15 bases separating them. The CDR3 has 15 residues. In DNA form, the CDR3 reads TGTGCCAGCAGTTACCGGCAGGGCAGGGTCGAGACCCAGTACTTC. Translation gives CASSYRQGRVETQYF.

The rearrangement joins TRBV4-1 to TRBJ2-1; tentatively, D is TRBD2 (6 bases). Germline CDR1 and CDR2: MGHRA and YSYEKL. The CDR3 sequence is 19 residues long. V was trimmed by 4 bases and J by 6 bases, leaving 28 bases between them. The CDR3 DNA reads as TGCGCCAGCAGCCCTCGTTCAACGGGAGCCTCACCTGGGAGCAATGAGCAGTTCTTC. This gives the protein CASSPRSTGASPGSNEQFF.

This clone was recorded a few times. V and J are TRBV5-1 and TRBJ2-7, with TRBD2 matching over 15 bases. The ends lost 0 bases at V and 4 bases at J; junction bases unmatched: 2. Germline lookup yields CDR1 SGHRS and CDR2 YFSETQ. The CDR3 has 16 residues. The CDR3 sequence: CASSLGTSGRGYEQYF. CDR3 DNA: TGCGCCAGCAGCTTGGGGACTAGCGGGAGGGGGTACGAGCAGTACTTC.

The gene calls are TRBV19 and TRBJ2-5, with TRBD2 as a possible D gene (6 bases). Germline V CDR1 and CDR2: LNHDA, SQIVND (reference sequence). V lost 5 bases and J lost 3, with 16 bases in between. This CDR3 is 15 amino acids long. CDR3 sequence: CASSPTPGGEETQYF. CDR3 DNA: TGTGCCAGTAGTCCTACACCCGGAGGGGAAGAGACCCAGTACTTC.